What follows describes a single TCR beta chain. No antigen is known for it. In the same sample, other DNA sequences code for this CDR3. TCRdb's copy holds only in-frame clones and misses some; the assay was immunoSEQ multiplex PCR. The repertoire holds 150,000 to 200,000 clones, 72% seen once, with roughly 12% in the top ten. This record belongs to a study of cytotoxic CD8 clonotypes in ibrutinib-treated CLL. Overall study findings and caveats: Clonality rose at ibrutinib response, held steady in sustained remission, and fell toward baseline at progression.

For TCR beta libraries, about 1.9 micrograms of genomic DNA were obtained from cryopreserved PBMCs. V lost 0 bases, J lost 1 base, and 8 bases lay in between. Germline V gives CDR1 SGDLS, CDR2 YYNGEE. The CDR3 contains 15 residues. This receptor was taken from a human donor with chronic lymphocytic leukemia. The chain couples TRBV9 to TRBJ2-1, with a possible D match to TRBD2 (5 bases). The source was PBMCs, collected after 24 months of ibrutinib treatment. DNA of the CDR3: TGTGCCAGCAGCGTAGGCCTAGCTTCCTACAATGAGCAGTTCTTC. Translating it yields CASSVGLASYNEQFF.